This TCR beta chain was observed in a study of T cell changes during pregnancy in multiple sclerosis. The ends were cut back, 7 bases at V and 5 bases at J, with 8 bases in the middle. The CDR3 runs to 11 residues. Germline CDR1 reads MGHDK; CDR2 reads SYGVNS. Here immunoSEQ multiplex PCR was the method, and the copy in TCRdb shows in-frame clones only, minus some. The sample carries more than 40,000 clones, 91% recorded once. Material: CD8+ T cells from peripheral blood mononuclear cells, obtained after pregnancy. The TCR sequence derives from a female donor with multiple sclerosis, enrolled in a pregnancy study. The chain recombines TRBV25-1 with TRBJ1-1; D is possibly TRBD1 (5 bases). In nucleotides, the CDR3 is TGTGCCAGCACGGGGGTAACTGAAGCTTTCTTT. It yields the protein CASTGVTEAFF.